This entry describes one T cell receptor (beta chain). This clonotype came up a few times. Its specific antigen is unknown. No much larger clonotype is one base removed from it; base qualities were not supplied. The meaning of the sample's treatment or condition label: in vitro stimulation with specific CMV peptide epitopes to enrich CMV-specific T cells. TCRdb shows the sequencer as Illumina HiSeq 1500. TCRdb reprocessed the public reads (quality trimming at Q25 with fastp, clone calling with MiXCR) and kept in-frame beta chains. Each entry is one CDR3 protein sequence, shown with its most common DNA and genes. In this sample the table shows 300,000 to 400,000 distinct CDR3 sequences, 25% of which occur a single time. Jointly, the top ten make up about an eighth of the sample. This specimen comes from a study of T cell repertoires in cytomegalovirus infection (dated by TCRdb to the late 2010s). Study-level background: The peptide stimulations were aimed at well-studied HLA-B-restricted epitopes as well as recently identified HLA-C-restricted CMV epitopes, whose presentation resists viral immunomodulation. Because public TCR beta signatures pointed to carriage of CMV infection together with the matching HLA type, the HLA type of each donor mattered for the analysis.

Points the paper makes about the study in general: The ex vivo response was dominated by HLA-C-restricted CMV-specific TCR beta clonotypes, and the single most frequent clonotype in two of eight donors was supplied by these HLA-C-restricted clonotypes. Carriers of CMV infection plus the relevant HLA type were discriminated by the cumulative frequency of public TCR beta family members in the study cohort and in an independent approximately 360-donor cohort.

Reading the germline V gene (reference sequence) gives CDR1 MNHEY and CDR2 SMNVEV. V loses 3 bases, J loses 3 bases, and the germline ends lie 8 bases apart. From cysteine to phenylalanine, the CDR3 is 13 amino acids long. Kept here is only the CDR3 DNA, which spans 39 bases and is read in frame from base 1. The sample consisted of cultured PBMCs, taken from culture after CMV antigen stimulation. The chain uses TRBV27 and TRBJ1-1; 6 matching bases give a weak D call of TRBD1. The origin of this receptor is a human donor in good health (CMV status not recorded). Some clones in this sample may be carry-over from other donors' samples. The DNA is as follows: TGTGCCAGCAGTTTGGGACACCACACTGAAGCTTTCTTT. Translated, it reads CASSLGHHTEAFF.